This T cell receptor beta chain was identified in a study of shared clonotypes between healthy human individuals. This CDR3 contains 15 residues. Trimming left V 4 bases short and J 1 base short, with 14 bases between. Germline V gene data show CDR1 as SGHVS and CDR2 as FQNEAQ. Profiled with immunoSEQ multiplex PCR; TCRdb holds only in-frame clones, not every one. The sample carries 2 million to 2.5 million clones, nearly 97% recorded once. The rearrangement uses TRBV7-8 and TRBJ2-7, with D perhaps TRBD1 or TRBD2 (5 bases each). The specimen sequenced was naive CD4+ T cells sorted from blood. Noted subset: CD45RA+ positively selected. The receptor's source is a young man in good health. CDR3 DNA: TGTGCCAGCAGCTCCCCCAGGGAGCGGTCCTACGAGCAGTACTTC. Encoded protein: CASSSPRERSYEQYF. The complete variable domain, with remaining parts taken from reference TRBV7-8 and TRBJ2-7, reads GAGVSQSPRYKVAKRGQDVALRCDPISGHVSLFWYQQALGQGPEFLTYFQNEAQLDKSGLPSDRFFAERPEGSVSTLKIQRTQQEDSAVYLCASSSPRERSYEQYFGPGTRLTVT.